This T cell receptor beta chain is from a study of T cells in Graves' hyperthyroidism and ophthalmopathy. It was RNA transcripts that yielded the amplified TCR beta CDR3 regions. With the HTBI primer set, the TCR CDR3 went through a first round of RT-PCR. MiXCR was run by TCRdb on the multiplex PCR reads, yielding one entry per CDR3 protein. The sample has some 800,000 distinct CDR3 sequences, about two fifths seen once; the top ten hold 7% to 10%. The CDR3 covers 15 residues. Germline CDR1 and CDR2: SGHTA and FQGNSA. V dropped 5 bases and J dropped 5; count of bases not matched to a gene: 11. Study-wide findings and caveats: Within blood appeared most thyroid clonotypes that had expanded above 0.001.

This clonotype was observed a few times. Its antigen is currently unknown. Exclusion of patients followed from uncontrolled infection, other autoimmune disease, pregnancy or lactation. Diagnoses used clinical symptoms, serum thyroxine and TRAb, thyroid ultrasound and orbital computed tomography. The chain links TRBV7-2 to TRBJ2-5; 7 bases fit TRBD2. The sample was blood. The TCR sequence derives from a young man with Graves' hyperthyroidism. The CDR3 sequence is CASSQSGGMLETQYF. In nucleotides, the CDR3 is TGTGCCAGCAGCCAGTCGGGGGGAATGTTGGAGACCCAGTACTTC.